Given below is one T cell receptor (beta chain) in context. This record belongs to a study of patients and donors after allogeneic stem cell transplantation. TCRdb fed the RT-PCR reads into MiXCR, producing one record per CDR3 protein. This table holds 200,000 to 250,000 distinct CDR3 sequences, about 14% found once. Sequencing was carried out using blood, either unsorted or a sorted T cell fraction (not recorded which). The TCR sequence derives from a human donor who was either an allogeneic HSCT recipient or a stem cell or donor lymphocyte infusion donor (not recorded which). It is not recorded whose cells these are; they may come from a transplant donor.

DNA of the CDR3: TGTGCCAGCAGGGCCGAGGGGGGGCCCTACAATGAGCAGTTCTTC. This codes for CASRAEGGPYNEQFF. This chain links TRBV6-1 with TRBJ2-1, with a weak D call TRBD2 (7 bases). Looked up from germline, CDR1 is MNHNS and CDR2 is SASEGT. Between the trimmed V and J ends, which lost 6 bases and 2 bases, there was a span of 14 bases. CDR3 length: 15 amino acids.